The 31 T cell receptor beta chains below were found in one sample sequenced in a study of blood T cell repertoires in COVID-19. Data came from immunoSEQ multiplex PCR; TCRdb stores just in-frame clones and leaves some out. The data contain about 250,000 clones, around 89% of them singletons. The sample was peripheral blood. The receptors here all came from a young man with acute or convalescent COVID-19.

The chain uses TRBV28 and TRBJ2-7; TRBD2 matches at 11 bases. The CDR3 runs to 15 residues. V lost 6 bases, J lost 2 bases, and 6 bases stayed unmatched. Germline CDR1 and CDR2: MDHEN and SYDVKM. The CDR3 DNA reads TGTGCCAGCAGCCTGACTAGCGGGAATACCTACGAGCAGTACTTC. It specifies CASSLTSGNTYEQYF.

The rearrangement uses TRBV9 and TRBJ2-2; D uncertain. Germline V gene lookup returns CDR1 SGDLS and CDR2 YYNGEE. The CDR3 extends over 16 amino acids. With 0 bases removed from V and 1 base from J, the gap between germline ends came to 10 bases. The CDR3 DNA follows: TGTGCCAGCAGCGTAGGGAGCCTTTTGAACACCGGGGAGCTGTTTTTT. This translates into CASSVGSLLNTGELFF.

The chain links TRBV28 to TRBJ1-2, with 7 bases identical to TRBD1. This CDR3 has 10 residues. Per the germline V gene, CDR1 is MDHEN and CDR2 is SYDVKM. Trimming removed 6 bases from V and 14 bases from J; junction bases left unmatched: 6. The DNA for the CDR3 is TGTGCCAGCAGATCCGGGACAGAAACCTTC. Encoded protein: CASRSGTETF.

This clone was counted between two and nine times. The gene calls are TRBV6-6 and TRBJ2-2, with 8 nucleotides matching TRBD1. The germline gives CDR1 MNHNY, CDR2 SVGAGI (reference sequence). CDR3 size: 15 residues. V gave up 2 bases and J gave up 4 bases; unmatched junction bases: 3. CDR3 in DNA: TGTGCCAGCAGTTACCGACAGGGGAGCACCGGGGAGCTGTTTTTT. Translated, it gives CASSYRQGSTGELFF.

The CDR3, as DNA: TGTGCCAGCACCCCCTTAAATAGCAATCAGCCCCAGCATTTT. Translating gives CASTPLNSNQPQHF. The rearrangement links TRBV6-6 to TRBJ1-5; D is ambiguous. CDR1 is MNHNY and CDR2 is SVGAGI in the germline V gene (reference sequence). The germline V and J ends were trimmed by 7 bases and 0 bases, with 10 bases remaining between them. This CDR3 region has 14 residues.

CDR3 in amino acids: CASSLRGLGTEAFF. In DNA form, the CDR3 reads TGCGCCAGCAGCTTGCGGGGTTTAGGCACTGAAGCTTTCTTT. The V gene is TRBV5-1, the J gene TRBJ1-1; D call uncertain. Trimming cost V 1 base and J 4 bases, with 11 bases left between them. This CDR3 is built from 14 residues. Germline V CDR1 and CDR2: SGHRS, YFSETQ.

V gene TRBV6-5 combines with J gene TRBJ1-1; D is possibly TRBD1 (6 bases). The CDR3 consists of 15 residues. CDR1 is MNHEY and CDR2 is SVGAGI in the germline V gene. The V end lost 0 bases, the J end lost 4 bases, and 12 bases lay between the germline ends. In DNA, the CDR3 is TGTGCCAGCAGTTACTCTTTACAGGGTCGCACTGAAGCTTTCTTT. The encoded protein is CASSYSLQGRTEAFF.

This chain links TRBV5-4 with TRBJ2-7; weak D call: TRBD2 (5 bases). The CDR3 runs to 14 residues. Trimming cost V 5 bases and J 1 base, with 13 bases left between them. Germline V gene data show CDR1 as SGHNT and CDR2 as YYREEE (reference sequence). The CDR3 nucleotides are TGTGCCAGCAGGAACTCACTAGGATCCTACGAGCAGTACTTC. Its protein product is CASRNSLGSYEQYF.

This clone showed up just a few times. The genes are TRBV6-5 and TRBJ2-7; 8 positions match TRBD1. V lost 5 bases to trimming and J lost 7 bases; unmatched junction nucleotides: 10. CDR1 and CDR2 from the germline V gene are MNHEY and SVGAGI. The CDR3 is 14 amino acids. The DNA for the CDR3 is TGTGCCAGCAGTCCGGGACAGGTGGTTCGGGAGCAGTACTTC. Translation gives CASSPGQVVREQYF.

The genes are TRBV11-1 and TRBJ2-5; tentative D call: TRBD2 (6 bases). Germline values: CDR1 SGHAT, CDR2 FQDESV (reference sequence). V was pared by 2 bases and J by 7 bases, with 14 bases between. This CDR3 has 14 residues. CDR3 bases: TGTGCCAGCAGCTTAATAGGGGCGGAGGGGACCCAGTACTTC. Protein sequence: CASSLIGAEGTQYF.

The chain couples TRBV28 to TRBJ2-7; D uncertain. The V end lost 0 bases, the J end lost 2 bases, and 8 bases lay between the germline ends. Per germline, CDR1 MDHEN and CDR2 SYDVKM. CDR3 size: 14 residues. The CDR3 protein is CASSLWRPPYEQYF. Here the CDR3 DNA reads TGTGCCAGCAGTTTATGGAGGCCCCCCTACGAGCAGTACTTC.

The chain joins TRBV2 to TRBJ1-6; TRBD1 is a possible D gene (5 bases). The ends were cut back, 7 bases at V and 10 bases at J, with 14 bases in the middle. This CDR3 has 13 amino acids. CDR1 is SNHLY, CDR2 FYNNEI, per germline. CDR3 in DNA: TGTGCCAGCACGGGGGGTGGGTTATCACCCCTCCACTTT. Its protein is CASTGGGLSPLHF.

J is TRBJ2-7 and V is TRBV28; D is possibly TRBD1 (6 bases). Deletions cut 4 bases from V and 3 bases from J, with 7 bases between. This CDR3 spans 12 amino acids. Germline CDR1 MDHEN, CDR2 SYDVKM. The CDR3 coding sequence is TGTGCCAGCAGTTCCAGGGGCTACGAGCAGTACTTC. It specifies CASSSRGYEQYF.

J is TRBJ2-1 and V is TRBV12-5, with unresolved D. Germline CDR1 reads LGHNT; CDR2 reads FRNRAP. Trimming removed 9 bases from V and 4 bases from J, with 7 bases in between. The CDR3 has 11 residues. This CDR3 is CASTYYNEQFF. The CDR3, as DNA: TGTGCTAGCACTTATTACAATGAGCAGTTCTTC.

This sequence joins TRBV4-1 and TRBJ1-1; D possibly corresponds to TRBD1 (5 bases). This CDR3 is 15 amino acids long. CDR1 is MGHRA and CDR2 is YSYEKL in the germline V gene. Trimming shortened V by 0 bases and J by 5 bases, and 13 bases separated the two germline ends. The CDR3 region has the DNA TGCGCCAGCAGCCAAGAACAGGCGTACGGGACTGAAGCTTTCTTT. Its protein is CASSQEQAYGTEAFF.

The chain couples TRBV7-3 to TRBJ2-5; the match to TRBD2 covers 8 bases. There are 13 residues in the CDR3. Germline V gives CDR1 SGHTA, CDR2 FQGTGA. Trimming at V came to 5 bases and at J to 5 bases, leaving 4 bases not matched to a gene. CDR3 nucleotides: TGTGCCAGCAGCCTGACTAGCGTGGAGACCCAGTACTTC. Residues: CASSLTSVETQYF.

This chain uses TRBV18 with TRBJ1-2; D ambiguous. Trimming cost V 4 bases and J 2 bases, with 8 bases left between them. The CDR3 spans 13 residues. The germline V gene encodes CDR1 KGHSH and CDR2 LQKENI. CDR3 loop: CASSLSGNYGYTF. The CDR3 DNA sequence: TGTGCCAGCTCACTGTCAGGCAACTATGGCTACACCTTC.

Details on this clone: Distinct nucleotide sequences in the sample also encode this CDR3. The chain is built from TRBV5-1 and TRBJ2-5, with TRBD1 as a possible D gene (6 bases). The V end was cut by 2 bases, the J end by 3 bases, with 8 bases between. Germline loops: CDR1 SGHRS, CDR2 YFSETQ. The length of the CDR3 is 13 residues. CDR3 nucleotide sequence: TGCGCCAGCAGCTTAGGGGGTGAAGAGACCCAGTACTTC. This codes for CASSLGGEETQYF. Full variable domain (remainder filled in from reference TRBV5-1 and TRBJ2-5): KAGVTQTPRYLIKTRGQQVTLSCSPISGHRSVSWYQQTPGQGLQFLFEYFSETQRNKGNFPGRFSGRQFSNSRSEMNVSTLELGDSALYLCASSLGGEETQYFGPGTRLLVL.

The chain couples TRBV11-2 to TRBJ1-1; D may be TRBD1 (6 bases). CDR1 and CDR2 from the germline V gene are SGHAT and FQNNGV. Trimming cost V 6 bases and J 4 bases, with 12 bases left between them. The CDR3 runs 13 residues. The CDR3, as DNA: TGTGCCAGCAGGTCTTCAGGGGCCACTGAAGCTTTCTTT. Residues: CASRSSGATEAFF.

The gene calls are TRBV2 and TRBJ1-1, with a tentative D call TRBD1 (6 bases). CDR3 length: 14 amino acids. V lost 6 bases to trimming and J lost 1 base, with 12 bases between them. Germline V gene data show CDR1 as SNHLY and CDR2 as FYNNEI. The CDR3 reads CASRVTGTNTEAFF. CDR3 coding DNA: TGTGCCAGCAGAGTGACAGGAACGAACACTGAAGCTTTCTTT.

V gene TRBV3-1 (or the pseudogene TRBV3-2) combines with J gene TRBJ2-5, with D possibly being TRBD1 (5 bases). The V gene lost 10 bases and the J gene lost 3 bases, with 15 bases spanning the gap. The germline CDR1 and CDR2 sequences are LGHDT and YNNKEL (reference sequence). The CDR3 is 13 residues long. The CDR3 is CATEDIPKETQYF. The DNA of the CDR3 is TGTGCCACCGAGGACATTCCTAAAGAGACCCAGTACTTC.

In its sample, this clone was seen a few times. The sample holds other DNA sequences that translate to the same CDR3. The chain has TRBV28 and TRBJ1-2, with no clear D. The V gene's germline CDR1 is MDHEN and CDR2 SYDVKM. V was clipped by 8 bases and J by 0 bases, with 10 bases between them. The length of the CDR3 is 13 residues. As DNA, the CDR3 is TGTGCCAGCTCGGTACTAGCTAACTATGGCTACACCTTC. It codes for CASSVLANYGYTF.

The chain has TRBV29-1 and TRBJ2-5; TRBD1 might be the D (6 bases). The CDR3 is 13 residues long. V shed 5 bases and J shed 7 bases, with 17 bases lying between them. The germline V gene has CDR1 SQVTM and CDR2 ANQGSEA. The CDR3 sequence: CSVRTEARVTQYF. The DNA for the CDR3 is TGCAGCGTTCGGACAGAGGCAAGAGTGACCCAGTACTTC.

The chain recombines TRBV14 with TRBJ2-6; D possibly corresponds to TRBD1 (5 bases). The germline V gene has CDR1 SGHDN and CDR2 FVKESK. The CDR3 sequence is 14 residues long. With 10 bases removed from V and 1 base from J, the gap between germline ends came to 11 bases. CDR3 sequence reads: CATWTRSGANVLTF. The CDR3 nucleotides read TGTGCCACCTGGACACGGTCTGGGGCCAACGTCCTGACTTTC.

V and J are TRBV3-1 (or the pseudogene TRBV3-2) and TRBJ2-6; 7 bases match TRBD1. V dropped 4 bases and J dropped 1; count of bases not matched to a gene: 7. CDR1 and CDR2 from the germline V gene are LGHDT and YNNKEL (reference sequence). This CDR3 region has 17 residues. The chain's CDR3 is CASSLQGWLSGANVLTF. The CDR3 DNA is TGTGCCAGCAGCCTACAGGGGTGGCTATCTGGGGCCAACGTCCTGACTTTC.

This clone was detected once. The J gene is TRBJ1-2, the V gene TRBV6-5, with 7 bases matching TRBD1. The CDR3 covers 13 residues. In germline, CDR1 is MNHEY, CDR2 SVGAGI. Trimming cost V 6 bases and J 2 bases; bases outside gene matches: 3. The CDR3 coding sequence is TGTGCCAGCAGGCTGGACAGGAACTATGGCTACACCTTC. Protein product: CASRLDRNYGYTF.

The genes are TRBV9 and TRBJ2-1; 9 bases map to TRBD2. The CDR3 has 16 residues. The V segment lost 4 bases and the J segment 0 bases; nucleotides outside the gene matches: 5. CDR1 and CDR2 (germline): SGDLS, YYNGEE. Here the CDR3 DNA reads TGTGCCAGCAGCCCTCGACTAGCGGTCTCCTACAATGAGCAGTTCTTC. Translated: CASSPRLAVSYNEQFF.

This clone was detected once. This chain links TRBV5-1 with TRBJ1-2; D is uncertain. There are 15 residues in the CDR3. V was shortened by 7 bases and J by 5 bases, with 21 bases between the two germline ends. CDR1 and CDR2 from the germline V gene are SGHRS and YFSETQ. CDR3 amino acids: CASAPFEEIGYGYTF. The CDR3 DNA follows: TGCGCCAGCGCCCCATTCGAGGAGATCGGGTATGGCTACACCTTC.

The chain joins TRBV20-1 to TRBJ1-1, with no clear D. CDR3 length: 10 residues. V was trimmed by 5 bases and J by 3 bases, leaving 4 bases between them. Looked up from germline, CDR1 is DFQATT and CDR2 is SNEGSKA (reference sequence). The DNA of the CDR3 is TGCAGTGCTCCGGACACTGAAGCTTTCTTT. This encodes CSAPDTEAFF.

V is TRBV14 and J is TRBJ1-6, with 12 bases that match TRBD1. The germline V gene has CDR1 SGHDN and CDR2 FVKESK. CDR3 length: 16 amino acids. The V gene end was trimmed by 3 bases and the J gene end by 9 bases; junction bases not matched to a gene: 6. CDR3 amino acids: CASSHARDRGLSPLHF. DNA of the CDR3: TGTGCCAGCAGCCACGCCCGGGACAGGGGGCTTTCACCCCTCCACTTT. The variable domain in full, completed from reference TRBV14 and TRBJ1-6, reads EAGVTQFPSHSVIEKGQTVTLRCDPISGHDNLYWYRRVMGKEIKFLLHFVKESKQDESGMPNNRFLAERTGGTYSTLKVQPAELEDSGVYFCASSHARDRGLSPLHFGNGTRLTVT.

V is TRBV30 and J is TRBJ2-4; no clear D gene. The CDR3 consists of 17 residues. The ends were cut back, 2 bases at V and 0 bases at J, with 17 bases in the middle. CDR1 and CDR2 from the germline V gene are GTSNPN and SVGIG (reference sequence). The CDR3 loop reads CAWSIQLSPLAKNIQYF. The CDR3 nucleotides read TGTGCCTGGAGTATCCAGTTATCTCCCCTAGCCAAAAACATTCAGTACTTC.